This T cell receptor (beta chain) was documented in a study of T cell changes during pregnancy in multiple sclerosis. Sequencing used immunoSEQ multiplex PCR; TCRdb keeps in-frame clones, though not all of them. The table records under 50,000 clones, roughly 92% of them present only once. The germline V gene has CDR1 LNHDA and CDR2 SQIVND (reference sequence). This CDR3 comprises 14 residues. The ends were cut back, 5 bases at V and 5 bases at J, with 15 bases in the middle. The chain combines TRBV19 with TRBJ1-1; no clear D gene. The TCR sequence derives from a female donor with multiple sclerosis, enrolled in a pregnancy study. Sequenced material: CD4+ T cells from peripheral blood mononuclear cells, taken in the first trimester of pregnancy. The CDR3 DNA reads as TGTGCCAGTAGTTATAGGAGGTCGGGAACTGAAGCTTTCTTT. This gives the protein CASSYRRSGTEAFF.